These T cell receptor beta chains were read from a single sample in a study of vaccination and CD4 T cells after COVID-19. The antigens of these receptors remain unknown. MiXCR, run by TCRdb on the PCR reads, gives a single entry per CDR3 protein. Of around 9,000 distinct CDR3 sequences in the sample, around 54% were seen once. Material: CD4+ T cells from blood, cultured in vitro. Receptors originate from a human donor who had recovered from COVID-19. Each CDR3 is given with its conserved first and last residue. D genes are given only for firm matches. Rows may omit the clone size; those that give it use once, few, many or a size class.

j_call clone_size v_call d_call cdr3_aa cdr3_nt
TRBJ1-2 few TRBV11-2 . CASRGANYGYTF TGTGCCAGCAGAGGTGCTAACTATGGCTACACCTTC
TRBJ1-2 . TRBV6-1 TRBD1 CASSGQGFYGYTF TGTGCCAGCAGTGGACAGGGGTTCTATGGCTACACCTTC
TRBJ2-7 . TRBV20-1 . CSARVSTGRPHEQYF TGCAGTGCTAGGGTCAGTACGGGGCGGCCCCACGAGCAGTACTTC
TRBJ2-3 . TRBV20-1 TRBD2 CSALHWTSGGGTQYF TGCAGTGCTCTCCATTGGACTAGCGGGGGAGGTACGCAGTATTTT
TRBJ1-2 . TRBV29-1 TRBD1 CSAVQGSNYGYTF TGCAGCGCTGTACAGGGGTCCAACTATGGCTACACCTTC
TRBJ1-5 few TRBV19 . CASSLNNQPQHF TGTGCCAGTAGTTTGAACAATCAGCCCCAGCATTTT
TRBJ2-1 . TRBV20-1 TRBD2 CSASSSGGLGNEQFF TGCAGTGCTAGTAGTAGCGGGGGCCTCGGGAATGAGCAGTTCTTC
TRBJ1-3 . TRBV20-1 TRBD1 CSARTGVGTGNSGNTIYF TGCAGTGCTAGAACCGGGGTTGGGACAGGGAACTCTGGAAACACCATATATTTT
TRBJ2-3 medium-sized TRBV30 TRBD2 CAWSGLAGVLTDTQYF TGTGCCTGGAGTGGACTAGCGGGAGTTTTGACAGATACGCAGTATTTT
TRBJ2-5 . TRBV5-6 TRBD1 CASSSIQGASQETQYF TGTGCCAGCAGCTCGATACAGGGGGCATCACAAGAGACCCAGTACTTC
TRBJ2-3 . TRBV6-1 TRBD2 CASTPGLATDTQYF TGTGCCAGCACCCCGGGACTAGCGACAGATACGCAGTATTTT
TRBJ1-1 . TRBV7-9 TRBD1 CATDREEWNTEAFF TGTGCCACGGACAGGGAGGAGTGGAACACTGAAGCTTTCTTT
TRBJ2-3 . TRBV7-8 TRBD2 CASIPTSGLTDTQYF TGTGCCAGCATCCCGACTAGCGGGCTCACAGATACGCAGTATTTT
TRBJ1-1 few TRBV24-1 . CATRGQLNTEAFF TGTGCCACCAGAGGACAGTTGAACACTGAAGCTTTCTTT
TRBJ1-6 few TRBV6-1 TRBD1 CASARTGNSPLHF TGTGCCAGCGCCCGGACAGGGAATTCACCCCTCCACTTT
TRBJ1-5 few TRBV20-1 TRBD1 CSARRGTDQNQPQHF TGCAGTGCTAGACGGGGGACAGACCAGAATCAGCCCCAGCATTTT
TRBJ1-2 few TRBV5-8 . CASSPTGTNGYTF TGTGCCAGCAGCCCCACCGGGACAAACGGCTACACCTTC
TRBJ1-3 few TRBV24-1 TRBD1 CATREVNRGGNTIYF TGTGCCACCCGAGAAGTGAACAGGGGAGGAAACACCATATATTTT
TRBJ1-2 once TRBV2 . CASSDEVAVYVYGYTF TGTGCCAGCAGTGATGAGGTGGCAGTCTATGTCTATGGCTACACCTTC
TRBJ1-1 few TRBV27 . CASSLGHLGGRAGTEAFF TGTGCCAGCAGTTTAGGACACCTTGGGGGTAGGGCGGGCACTGAAGCTTTCTTT
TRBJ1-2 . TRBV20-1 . CSATQGGRYGYTF TGCAGTGCCACCCAGGGCGGAAGGTATGGCTACACCTTC
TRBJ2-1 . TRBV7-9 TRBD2 CASSPRTSGINVEQFF TGTGCCAGCAGCCCCCGGACTAGCGGGATTAATGTTGAGCAGTTCTTC
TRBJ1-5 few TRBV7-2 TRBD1 CASSLTGFNQPQHF TGTGCCAGCAGCTTGACAGGGTTTAATCAGCCCCAGCATTTT
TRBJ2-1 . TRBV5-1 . CASSLDASTNRNEQFF TGCGCCAGCAGCTTGGATGCCTCAACCAACCGCAATGAGCAGTTCTTC
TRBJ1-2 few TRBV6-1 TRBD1 CASSLGQGGGYTF TGTGCCAGCAGTCTGGGACAGGGTGGCGGCTACACCTTC
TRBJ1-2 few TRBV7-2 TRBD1 CASSLVVADRGTGYTF TGTGCCAGCAGCTTAGTCGTGGCGGACAGGGGGACCGGCTACACCTTC
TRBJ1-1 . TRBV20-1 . CSARWPGAGTEAFF TGCAGTGCTAGGTGGCCGGGGGCAGGCACTGAAGCTTTCTTT
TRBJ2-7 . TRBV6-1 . CASSLDRIRQYF TGTGCCAGCAGCCTTGACAGAATCCGGCAGTACTTC
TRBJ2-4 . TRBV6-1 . CASLIRGKNIQYF TGTGCCAGCTTGATCAGGGGCAAAAACATTCAGTACTTC